This T cell receptor beta chain was identified in a study of early T cells in non-severe SARS-CoV-2 infection. Study as a whole: Whole-blood bulk RNA, unsorted, was sequenced, and chains were unpaired.

Individual cDNA molecules were tagged with unique molecular identifiers. TCRdb fed the 5' RACE reads into MiXCR, producing one record per CDR3 protein. The data contain tens of thousands of distinct CDR3 sequences, 11% to 15% of them singletons. V gave up 6 bases and J gave up 6 bases, with 18 bases separating them. Germline V gene lookup returns CDR1 MDHEN and CDR2 SYDVKM. This CDR3 region has 15 residues. This clonotype has a count of ten or more. The clonotype comes from an adult who was a healthcare worker with PCR-confirmed SARS-CoV-2 infection or an uninfected control (not recorded which). This chain connects TRBV28 to TRBJ1-3; no firm D call. Sequences were obtained from whole blood. CDR3 amino acids: CASRTPGFEENTIYF. DNA of the CDR3: TGTGCCAGCAGGACCCCCGGCTTTGAAGAAAACACCATATATTTT.